Listed here are 10 T cell receptor beta chains from one sample, sequenced in a study of control samples from healthy donors and cancer patients. Only in-frame clones appear in the TCRdb table, and some are missing; sequencing was by immunoSEQ multiplex PCR. The table shows approximately 86,000 clones, with roughly 86% occurring only once. Sequencing was carried out using blood. These receptors all stem from a man younger than 45 in good health.

CDR3 sequence (DNA): TGTGCCAGCCCTTCCTGGGGGGGGGAGGAGACCCAGTACTTC. It translates to CASPSWGGEETQYF. The V call is TRBV18, the J call TRBJ2-5; TRBD2 aligns across 7 bases. Germline CDR1 is KGHSH and CDR2 is LQKENI. The length of the CDR3 is 14 residues. Trimming cost V 8 bases and J 5 bases; bases outside gene matches: 11.

This clone was seen a handful of times. The chain is built from TRBV7-2 and TRBJ2-2, with D perhaps matching TRBD2 (5 bases). The CDR3 is made up of 15 amino acids. V was pared by 1 base and J by 2 bases, with 8 bases between. Germline lookup yields CDR1 SGHTA and CDR2 FQGNSA. CDR3 in DNA: TGTGCCAGCAGCTTAGGTCTAGCAAACACCGGGGAGCTGTTTTTT. Its translation: CASSLGLANTGELFF. Supplemented by reference TRBV7-2 and TRBJ2-2, the full variable domain reads GAGVSQSPSNKVTEKGKDVELRCDPISGHTALYWYRQSLGQGLEFLIYFQGNSAPDKSGLPSDRFSAERTGGSVSTLTIQRTQQEDSAVYLCASSLGLANTGELFFGEGSRLTVL.

The chain has TRBV2 and TRBJ2-5; 12 bases align to TRBD2. Germline trimming cut 8 bases from V and 4 bases from J; bases unmatched to any gene: 5. Germline V CDR1 and CDR2: SNHLY, FYNNEI. There are 14 residues in the CDR3. CDR3 loop: CASSSGGALETQYF. The CDR3 region has the DNA TGTGCCAGCTCTAGCGGGGGGGCCTTAGAGACCCAGTACTTC.

The chain uses TRBV19 and TRBJ1-5, with D possibly matching TRBD1 (5 bases). The CDR3 has 14 residues. CDR1 and CDR2 (germline): LNHDA, SQIVND (reference sequence). V was shortened by 5 bases and J by 6 bases, with 14 bases between the two germline ends. DNA of the CDR3: TGTGCCAGTAGTCTCGGCGGGGCAGGTCAGCCCCAGCATTTT. Protein sequence: CASSLGGAGQPQHF.

The chain has TRBV18 and TRBJ2-1; 9 bases fit TRBD2. The CDR3 is 16 residues long. Germline CDR1 and CDR2: KGHSH and LQKENI. The V segment lost 1 base and the J segment 3 bases; nucleotides outside the gene matches: 4. DNA for the CDR3: TGTGCCAGCTCACCACTAGCGGGGGCCGTCTACAATGAGCAGTTCTTC. Its translation is CASSPLAGAVYNEQFF.

V is TRBV7-9 and J is TRBJ2-3; a possible D gene is TRBD2 (7 bases). CDR3 length: 17 amino acids. The germline V gene encodes CDR1 SEHNR and CDR2 FQNEAQ (reference sequence). V was cut by 5 bases and J by 4 bases, with 22 bases left in between. The CDR3 DNA reads TGTGCCAGCAGCCCCGTACTAGCGAGTGAGGGGGCAGATACGCAGTATTTT. Translating gives CASSPVLASEGADTQYF.

The V gene is TRBV12-3 or TRBV12-4, the J gene TRBJ1-1; 9 nucleotides line up with TRBD1. V lost 8 bases and J lost 5; bases outside the gene matches: 6. This CDR3 spans 13 amino acids. Written as DNA, the CDR3 is TGTGCCAGCCTTAGGACAGGGGAGACTGAAGCTTTCTTT. Translated, it gives CASLRTGETEAFF.

This clone appeared a single time. This chain uses TRBV4-1 with TRBJ1-2; D is unclear. V was shortened by 5 bases and J by 4 bases, with 14 bases between the two germline ends. This CDR3 has 14 amino acids. Germline V CDR1 and CDR2: MGHRA, YSYEKL. This CDR3 reads CASSKRTDSYGYTF. In DNA, the CDR3 is TGCGCCAGCAGCAAGAGGACGGACTCCTATGGCTACACCTTC.

As concerns this clone: Different DNA sequences within this sample yield the same CDR3. The chain combines TRBV30 with TRBJ2-1; no clear D. There are 12 residues in the CDR3. The V end lost 0 bases, the J end lost 9 bases, and 9 bases lay between the germline ends. Germline CDR1 GTSNPN, CDR2 SVGIG (reference sequence). CDR3 in amino acids: CAWSVLGGEQFF. In nucleotides, the CDR3 is TGTGCCTGGAGTGTACTGGGCGGTGAGCAGTTCTTC.

The chain links TRBV30 to TRBJ1-2, with 7 bases matching TRBD1. The CDR3 is made up of 19 amino acids. V lost 8 bases, J lost 3 bases, and 27 bases stayed unmatched. Per germline, CDR1 GTSNPN and CDR2 SVGIG (reference sequence). CDR3 sequence reads: CAGSPAPGQATNTHYGYTF. The DNA for the CDR3 is TGTGCCGGCTCGCCCGCACCTGGACAGGCAACCAATACGCACTATGGCTACACCTTC. Complete variable domain (other parts from reference TRBV30 and TRBJ1-2): SQTIHQWPATLVQPVGSPLSLECTVEGTSNPNLYWYRQAAGRGLQLLFYSVGIGQISSEVPQNLSASRPQDRQFILSSKKLLLSDSGFYLCAGSPAPGQATNTHYGYTFGSGTRLTVV.